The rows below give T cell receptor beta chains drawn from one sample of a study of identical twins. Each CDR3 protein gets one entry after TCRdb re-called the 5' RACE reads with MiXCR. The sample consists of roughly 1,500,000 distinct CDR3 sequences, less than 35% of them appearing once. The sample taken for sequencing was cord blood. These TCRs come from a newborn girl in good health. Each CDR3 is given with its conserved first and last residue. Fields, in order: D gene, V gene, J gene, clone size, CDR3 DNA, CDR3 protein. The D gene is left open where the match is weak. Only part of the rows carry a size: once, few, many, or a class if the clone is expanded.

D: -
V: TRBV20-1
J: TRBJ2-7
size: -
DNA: TGCAGTGCGCGGATGACTAACGAGCAGTACTTC
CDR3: CSARMTNEQYF

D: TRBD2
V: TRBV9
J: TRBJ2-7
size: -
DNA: TGTGCCAGCAGCGTAGAGGGACTAGCGATACATGAGCAGTACTTC
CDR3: CASSVEGLAIHEQYF

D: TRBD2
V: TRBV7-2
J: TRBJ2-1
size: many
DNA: TGTGCCAGCAGCTTAGTGGTCCCTAGCGGCAATGAGCAGTTCTTC
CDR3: CASSLVVPSGNEQFF

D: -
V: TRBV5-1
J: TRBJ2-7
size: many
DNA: TGCGCCAGCAGCTTCGAGGTTACCTACGAGCAGTACTTC
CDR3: CASSFEVTYEQYF

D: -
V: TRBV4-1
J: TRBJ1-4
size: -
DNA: TGCGCCAGCAGCCTGGGACCTCCTAGGGGGGCGGAAAAACTGTTTTTT
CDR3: CASSLGPPRGAEKLFF

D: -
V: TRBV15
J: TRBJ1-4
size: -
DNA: TGTGCCACCAGCAAGGGAAGTGAAAAACTGTTTTTT
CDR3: CATSKGSEKLFF

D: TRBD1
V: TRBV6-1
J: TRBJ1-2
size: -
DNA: TGTGCCAGCATGGCTCTCGACAGGGGAACTGGCTACACCTTC
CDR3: CASMALDRGTGYTF

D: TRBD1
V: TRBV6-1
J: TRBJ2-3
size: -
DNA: TGTGCCAGCAGTGAAGTATGGGACAGGGGCACAGATACGCAGTATTTT
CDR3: CASSEVWDRGTDTQYF

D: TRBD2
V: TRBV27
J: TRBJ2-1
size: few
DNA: TGTGCCAGCAGTGCCCGACTAGCGGGCGTCTACAATGAGCAGTTCTTC
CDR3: CASSARLAGVYNEQFF

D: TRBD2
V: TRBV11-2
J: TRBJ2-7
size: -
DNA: TGTGCCAGCAGCCCTATAGCGGGCTACACCTACGAGCAGTACTTC
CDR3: CASSPIAGYTYEQYF

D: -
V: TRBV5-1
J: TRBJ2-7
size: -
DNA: TGCGCCGACTCAGGGTCAACCTACGAGCAGTACTTC
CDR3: CADSGSTYEQYF

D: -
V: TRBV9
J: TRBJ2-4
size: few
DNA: TGTGCCAGCAGCGTAAGTGGCAAAAACATTCAGTACTTC
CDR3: CASSVSGKNIQYF

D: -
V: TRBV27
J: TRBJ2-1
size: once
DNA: TGTGCCAGCAGTTTAGGACAGTTCTACAATGAGCAGTTCTTC
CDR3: CASSLGQFYNEQFF

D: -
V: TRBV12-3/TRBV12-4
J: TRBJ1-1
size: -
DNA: TGTGCCAGCAGTTTAAAGAGGGGGAGCACTGAAGCTTTCTTT
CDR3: CASSLKRGSTEAFF

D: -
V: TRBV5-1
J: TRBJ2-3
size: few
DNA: TGCGCCAGCAGCTTGAGTCTTTCATTAGTGCCGGATGCGACGCAGTATTTT
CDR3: CASSLSLSLVPDATQYF

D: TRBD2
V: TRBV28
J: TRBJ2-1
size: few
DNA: TGTGCCAGCAGTGTCGTGGGGACTAGCGGCCCTCGAGAGCAGTTCTTC
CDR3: CASSVVGTSGPREQFF